This T cell receptor beta chain was obtained from a study of T cells in Graves' hyperthyroidism and ophthalmopathy. The length of the CDR3 is 18 residues. Germline-derived CDR1 and CDR2 are SGHVS and FNYEAQ. Unmatched junction bases numbered 17, after V lost 2 bases and J lost 10 bases. This clonotype was recorded many times. As yet, its antigen is unknown. Amplified TCR beta CDR3 regions came from RNA transcripts. An initial round of RT-PCR targeting the TCR CDR3 relied on the HTBI primer set. TCRdb reprocessed the multiplex PCR reads with MiXCR, giving one entry per CDR3 protein. This table has about 420,000 distinct CDR3 sequences, 15% to 18% appearing once. Over 18 months, lack of ophthalmopathy progression marked Graves' hyperthyroidism as stable. Study outcomes and limitations: Appearing also in blood were most of the thyroid clonotypes expanded above 0.001. A 13 V-J model separated ophthalmopathy from stable hyperthyroidism.

The sequenced sample was blood. V gene TRBV7-6 combines with J gene TRBJ1-6; 7 bases match TRBD1. The sequence came from a woman between 18 and 29 years old with Graves' hyperthyroidism. Here the CDR3 reads CASSLSPLRQGKKSPLHF. CDR3 bases: TGTGCCAGCAGCTTATCCCCCCTCCGACAGGGTAAAAAATCACCCCTCCACTTT. The variable domain in full, completed from reference TRBV7-6 and TRBJ1-6, reads GAGVSQSPRYKVTKRGQDVALRCDPISGHVSLYWYRQALGQGPEFLTYFNYEAQQDKSGLPNDRFSAERPEGSISTLTIQRTEQRDSAMYRCASSLSPLRQGKKSPLHFGNGTRLTVT.